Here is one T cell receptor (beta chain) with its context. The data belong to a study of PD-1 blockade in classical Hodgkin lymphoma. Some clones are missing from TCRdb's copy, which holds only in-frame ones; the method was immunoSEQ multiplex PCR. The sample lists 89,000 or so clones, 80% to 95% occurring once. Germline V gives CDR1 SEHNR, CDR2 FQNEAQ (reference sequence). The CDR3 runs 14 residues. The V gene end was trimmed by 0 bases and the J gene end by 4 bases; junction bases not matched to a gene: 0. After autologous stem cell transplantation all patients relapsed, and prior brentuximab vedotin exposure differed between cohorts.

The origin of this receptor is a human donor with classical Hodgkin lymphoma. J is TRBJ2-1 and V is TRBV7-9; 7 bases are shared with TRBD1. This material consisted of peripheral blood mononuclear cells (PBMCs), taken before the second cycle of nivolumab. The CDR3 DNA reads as TGTGCCAGCAGCTTAGCGGGACAGTACAATGAGCAGTTCTTC. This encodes CASSLAGQYNEQFF.